Included here is one T cell receptor (beta chain) sequence, with context. Its specificity is unknown. The data were obtained in a study of cytomegalovirus exposure and HLA in healthy donors. The study's findings and limits: Sequencing likely caused a cluster of highly shared sequence variants.

Primers: 60 Vbeta forward and 13 Jbeta reverse. Sequenced by immunoSEQ multiplex PCR; TCRdb stores in-frame clones only, minus some. The data contain approximately 51,000 clones, less than 75% of them seen just once; the ten biggest clones take up roughly 6%. Losses at the gene ends were 4 bases for V and 2 bases for J; bases not matched to a gene: 12. The CDR3 consists of 16 residues. Looked up from germline, CDR1 is GTSNPN and CDR2 is SVGIG (reference sequence). The chain is built from TRBV30 and TRBJ2-3; 7 bases match TRBD2. This sequence was found in a young man in good health and CMV-seronegative. The sequenced sample consisted of PBMCs. CDR3 DNA: TGTGCCTGGACCTCCCGTACTAGCGACTACACAGATACGCAGTATTTT. Translated, it gives CAWTSRTSDYTDTQYF.